This T cell receptor (beta chain) is from a study of T cell responses to AZD1222 COVID-19 vaccine. Study findings and constraints: Vaccine-associated CD4 TCRs spanned spike, dominant at 160-218 and 743-854. Only a handful of AZD1222 recipients tested seropositive at baseline. There were repertoire samples only from the period after the peak T cell response.

Method: immunoSEQ multiplex PCR; TCRdb's copy keeps in-frame clones and lacks some. Among 100,000 to 150,000 clones listed, roughly 85% were seen once. This CDR3 contains 16 residues. Trimming pared 0 bases from V and 2 bases from J, leaving 12 bases between. CDR1 is SGHDT and CDR2 is YYEEEE in the germline V gene. Comments on this clone: Its target is not known.

The V call is TRBV5-6, the J call TRBJ1-5; no firm D call. This specimen consisted of peripheral blood, obtained on day 0 of AZD1222 vaccination. The sequence came from an adult in good health. For the CDR3, the DNA is TGTGCCAGCAGCTTGGGTCCGGGATTGGGCAATCAGCCCCAGCATTTT. This gives the protein CASSLGPGLGNQPQHF.